The present TCR beta chain was sequenced within a study of human thymus T cells. The source of the thymus tissue was resections taken during corrective heart surgery. Sequencing used immunoSEQ multiplex PCR; TCRdb keeps in-frame clones, though not all of them. The sample lists about 78,000 clones, roughly 97% occurring once. The CDR3 runs 17 residues. The germline CDR1 and CDR2 sequences are SGHRS and YFSETQ. The V and J ends lost 2 bases and 5 bases, in that order; junction bases with no gene match: 12. Sequenced input: thymus tissue. The origin of this receptor is a boy younger than two with a congenital heart defect but otherwise immunologically healthy. The chain recombines TRBV5-1 with TRBJ2-1; 8 bases match TRBD2. The CDR3 nucleotides read TGCGCCAGCAGCTTTCCAAAGCGGGAGAGTCGACACAATGAGCAGTTCTTC. This encodes CASSFPKRESRHNEQFF.